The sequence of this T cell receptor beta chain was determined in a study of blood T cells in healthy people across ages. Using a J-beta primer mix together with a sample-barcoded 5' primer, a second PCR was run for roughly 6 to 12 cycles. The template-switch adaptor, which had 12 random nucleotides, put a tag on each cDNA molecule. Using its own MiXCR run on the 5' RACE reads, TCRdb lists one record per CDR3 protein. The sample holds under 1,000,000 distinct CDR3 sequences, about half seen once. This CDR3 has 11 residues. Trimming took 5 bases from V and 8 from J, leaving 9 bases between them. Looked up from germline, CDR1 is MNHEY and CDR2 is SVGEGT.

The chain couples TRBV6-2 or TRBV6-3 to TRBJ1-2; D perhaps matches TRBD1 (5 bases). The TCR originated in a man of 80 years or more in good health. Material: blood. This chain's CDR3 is CASSKGVGYTF. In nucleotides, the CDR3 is TGTGCCAGCAGTAAAGGGGTCGGCTACACCTTC.